Each of the 15 T cell receptor beta chains below was sequenced from the same sample in a study of T cell responses to AZD1222 COVID-19 vaccine. The repertoire was sequenced with immunoSEQ multiplex PCR; TCRdb's copy has only in-frame clones and lacks some. The table lists some 150,000 clones, about 91% of them singletons. Sequenced material: peripheral blood, taken on day 0 of AZD1222 vaccination. Receptor source: an adult in good health.

V is TRBV15 and J is TRBJ2-5, with 8 nucleotides matching TRBD1. CDR3 length: 15 residues. The V gene end was trimmed by 1 base and the J gene end by 4 bases; junction bases not matched to a gene: 5. Germline CDR1 reads LNHNV; CDR2 reads YYDKDF (reference sequence). CDR3 coding DNA: TGTGCCACCAGCAGAGGGCAGGGGGCGGTAGAGACCCAGTACTTC. This sequence encodes CATSRGQGAVETQYF.

The chain joins TRBV6-5 to TRBJ1-1, with unresolved D. Per the germline V gene, CDR1 is MNHEY and CDR2 is SVGAGI. This CDR3 is 15 amino acids long. V lost 7 bases and J 0 bases, leaving 15 bases between the germline ends. In DNA, the CDR3 is TGTGCCAGCACCAAGCGAAGGGCAATGAACACTGAAGCTTTCTTT. Translated, it gives CASTKRRAMNTEAFF.

V usage is TRBV7-9 and J usage is TRBJ2-3; D uncertain. The germline V gene has CDR1 SEHNR and CDR2 FQNEAQ (reference sequence). The CDR3 length is 13 residues. The germline V and J ends were trimmed by 5 bases and 2 bases, with 8 bases remaining between them. The CDR3 DNA is TGTGCCAGCAGCGGCCGAACCACAGATACGCAGTATTTT. It specifies CASSGRTTDTQYF.

On this clone itself: Likely a read error: the CDR3 ends without its conserved phenylalanine or tryptophan. The limits of the CDR3 on the DNA are not certain, so only TCRdb's listed CDR3 is given. The rearrangement links TRBV2 to TRBJ1-2. The CDR3 comprises 12 residues, both ends counted. Germline lookup yields CDR1 SNHLY and CDR2 FYNNEI. The chain's CDR3 is CASSGRTGRLRL.

This clone has only a few counts. The chain carries TRBV6-5 and TRBJ1-2; TRBD1 might be the D (5 bases). The V end was cut by 5 bases, the J end by 4 bases, with 11 bases between. This CDR3 spans 13 amino acids. Germline loops: CDR1 MNHEY, CDR2 SVGAGI. The CDR3: CASSLQGSYGYTF. For the CDR3, the DNA is TGTGCCAGCAGTCTGCAGGGATCCTATGGCTACACCTTC.

V and J are TRBV11-3 and TRBJ2-1; 14 nucleotides align to TRBD2. Germline V lookup: CDR1 SGHNT, CDR2 YENEEA. The length of the CDR3 is 16 residues. V was pared by 1 base and J by 6 bases, with 2 bases of the junction left unmatched. CDR3 nucleotide sequence: TGTGCCAGCAGCTTAGGTGGACTAGCGGGAGGCAATGAGCAGTTCTTC. Its translation is CASSLGGLAGGNEQFF.

The V and J genes are TRBV7-9 and TRBJ1-2; D is unclear. CDR1 is SEHNR and CDR2 is FQNEAQ in the germline V gene (reference sequence). Trimming left V 5 bases short and J 4 bases short, with 8 bases between. The length of the CDR3 is 12 residues. The chain's CDR3 is CASSPVAYGYTF. DNA of the CDR3: TGTGCCAGCAGCCCCGTCGCCTATGGCTACACCTTC. Using reference TRBV7-9 and TRBJ1-2 for the parts outside the CDR3, the full variable domain is DTGVSQNPRHKITKRGQNVTFRCDPISEHNRLYWYRQTLGQGPEFLTYFQNEAQLEKSRLLSDRFSAERPKGSFSTLEIQRTEQGDSAMYLCASSPVAYGYTFGSGTRLTVV.

The rearrangement uses TRBV27 and TRBJ2-1; unclear D gene. Germline CDR1 reads MNHEY; CDR2 reads SMNVEV (reference sequence). This CDR3 is built from 14 residues. V was pared by 4 bases and J by 4 bases, with 11 bases between. The CDR3 spells CASSSLLGYNEQFF. DNA for the CDR3: TGTGCCAGCAGTTCCTTGTTAGGGTACAATGAGCAGTTCTTC.

This clone has more than one count but fewer than ten. The V and J genes are TRBV10-3 and TRBJ2-6; D may be TRBD1 (5 bases). V lost 6 bases and J lost 0, with 12 bases in between. There are 16 residues in the CDR3. The germline gives CDR1 ENHRY, CDR2 SYGVKD. In DNA, the CDR3 is TGTGCCATCAGACCGACAGAGAGCTCTGGGGCCAACGTCCTGACTTTC. Its translation is CAIRPTESSGANVLTF.

The chain links TRBV9 to TRBJ1-3; D might be TRBD1 (5 bases). CDR1 SGDLS and CDR2 YYNGEE come from the germline V gene. The CDR3 totals 13 residues. Trimming took 0 bases from V and 8 from J, leaving 9 bases between them. The CDR3 DNA follows: TGTGCCAGCAGCGTAGATGGGACGGACACCATATATTTT. As protein: CASSVDGTDTIYF. Looking up the rest from reference TRBV9 and TRBJ1-3 gives the full variable domain: DSGVTQTPKHLITATGQRVTLRCSPRSGDLSVYWYQQSLDQGLQFLIQYYNGEERAKGNILERFSAQQFPDLHSELNLSSLELGDSALYFCASSVDGTDTIYFGEGSWLTVV.

The chain joins TRBV5-1 to TRBJ2-3; TRBD2 is a possible D gene (6 bases). Germline V lookup: CDR1 SGHRS, CDR2 YFSETQ. This CDR3 region has 16 residues. Trimming took off 1 base at V and 3 bases at J, with 15 bases between the two ends. The CDR3, as DNA: TGCGCCAGCAGCTTGATAACGGGAGAGTTTACAGATACGCAGTATTTT. This gives the protein CASSLITGEFTDTQYF.

The chain combines TRBV6-6 with TRBJ2-5; D gene ambiguous. V was clipped by 0 bases and J by 5 bases, with 7 bases between them. The CDR3 sequence is 13 residues long. Looked up from germline, CDR1 is MNHNY and CDR2 is SVGAGI (reference sequence). The CDR3 loop is CASSYSSKETQYF. CDR3 in DNA: TGTGCCAGCAGTTACTCCAGTAAGGAGACCCAGTACTTC.

The gene calls are TRBV10-1 and TRBJ2-5; weak D call: TRBD1 (5 bases). V was cut by 3 bases and J by 1 base, with 12 bases left in between. The CDR3 is 15 amino acids. Germline V gives CDR1 WNHNN, CDR2 SYGVQD (reference sequence). The CDR3 nucleotides read TGCGCCAGCAGTGAATCAAGGGGCATCCAAGAGACCCAGTACTTC. It specifies CASSESRGIQETQYF.

This sequence joins TRBV7-9 and TRBJ1-5; 8 bases map to TRBD1. Losses at the gene ends were 4 bases for V and 6 bases for J; bases not matched to a gene: 8. The CDR3 is 15 residues long. The germline CDR1 and CDR2 sequences are SEHNR and FQNEAQ (reference sequence). CDR3 nucleotides: TGTGCCAGCAGCTCTTCCGGGACAGGTACTCAGCCCCAGCATTTT. This codes for CASSSSGTGTQPQHF.

The V and J genes are TRBV7-2 and TRBJ1-6; TRBD1 is a possible D gene (5 bases). CDR3 length: 16 amino acids. CDR1 is SGHTA, CDR2 FQGNSA, per germline. V gave up 1 base and J gave up 7 bases, with 14 bases separating them. In DNA, the CDR3 is TGTGCCAGCAGCTTAGACGACAGCCGAAGGAATTCACCCCTCCACTTT. Amino acids: CASSLDDSRRNSPLHF.